This T cell receptor beta chain was sequenced during a study of graft-versus-host responses after intestinal transplantation. Study summary: As for transplant type, recipients had multivisceral, liver-intestinal, or isolated intestinal grafts. After anti-thymocyte globulin induction, recipients took tacrolimus and steroids for 2 to 3 years. Overall study results and limits: Circulating GvH clone levels at their peak were associated with HvG declines (early post-transplant). GvH clones occurred in recipient marrow; some first appeared in ileum or blood.

Measured with immunoSEQ multiplex PCR; TCRdb has only the in-frame clones, and not every one. The sample holds over 90,000 clones; 93% are singletons and the top ten take around 1%. A remark on this clone: Its antigen remains unknown.

The clonotype was recovered from a human donor who received an intestinal transplant. The sequencing used unstimulated CD8+ T cells sorted from spleen or lymph node cells, collected before intestinal transplant.

The CDR3 region is CASRITGAGDNEQFF. The CDR3 DNA follows: TGTGCCAGCAGAATAACAGGGGCTGGGGACAATGAGCAGTTCTTC. The chain is built from TRBV27 and TRBJ2-1, with 7 nucleotides matching TRBD1. Germline values: CDR1 MNHEY, CDR2 SMNVEV (reference sequence). V lost 6 bases and J lost 5; bases outside the gene matches: 10. This CDR3 region has 15 residues.